The rows below give T cell receptor beta chains drawn from one sample of a study of T cell responses to AZD1222 COVID-19 vaccine. Method: immunoSEQ multiplex PCR; TCRdb's copy keeps in-frame clones and lacks some. The sample carries some 80,000 clones, more than 60% recorded once. Specimen: peripheral blood, collected 28 days after the second dose of the MenACWY control vaccine. Receptors originate from an adult who received the MenACWY meningococcal vaccine as a control. Each CDR3 is given with its conserved first and last residue. The order of the fields is clone size, V gene, CDR3 protein. Size is omitted from some rows. Given values are once, few, many or a class for expanded clones.

. TRBV5-1 CASSTPIYYGYTF
. TRBV7-9 CASSPGLAEYNEQFF
. TRBV7-8 CASSPTVATNEKLFF
. TRBV3-1/TRBV3-2 CASSPDRFGQPQHF
. TRBV3-1/TRBV3-2 CASSPPGGGEKLFF
. TRBV19 CASSIPGVNTEAFF
. TRBV4-3 CASSPLPGTEAFF
. TRBV7-2 CASSLDSGTGPLNSPLHF
. TRBV2 CASSLDSENTIYF
few TRBV30 CAWRTLRFGYTF
few TRBV7-2 CASSPPNLLQGPEAFF
. TRBV19 CASRERDLTEAFF
. TRBV11-2 CASSLGLRGSSGNTIYF
. TRBV4-3 CASSSGGSTDTQYF
. TRBV7-3 CASSRGQGAAGELFF
. TRBV11-2 CASSLESRIRYF
. TRBV5-1 CASSFVAVTDTQYF
. TRBV6-5 CASSLSGWLFGELFF
. TRBV19 CASTLRAGGSEAFF
. TRBV5-4 CASSLFRRTNYGYTF
. TRBV6-1 CASSDPGNLNTEAFF
. TRBV28 CASSSPQTSGTNTGELFF
. TRBV3-1/TRBV3-2 CASSQPISDTQYF
few TRBV12-3/TRBV12-4 CASSRDILYEQYF
. TRBV7-2 CASSFRTSYEQYF
. TRBV29-1 CSVEITKPNEQFF
. TRBV5-6 CASSLWAGGSGANVLTF
many TRBV11-3 CASSPAASTDTQYF
. TRBV5-6 CASSPWGGRGSPLHF
. TRBV28 CASSSSLDRAEYGYTF
once TRBV30 CAWIGRGQGNSPLHF
once TRBV12-3/TRBV12-4 CASSGGVGGYTF
few TRBV7-9 CASSLGRVAGYTF
. TRBV5-5 CASNPGGPGNSPLHF
. TRBV7-9 CASSLGTSTDTQYF
. TRBV7-2 CASSLVGGNGYTF
. TRBV28 CASSLNRGLQPQHF
. TRBV19 CASSISPSRRTSFGIYGYTF
. TRBV19 CASSQDRGRSPLHF
. TRBV12-3/TRBV12-4 CASRPGGGEKLFF
. TRBV20-1 CSAGRNEQFF
few TRBV5-1 CASSGKGQGPREQYF
. TRBV2 CASRGTAYGYTF
. TRBV6-5 CASSLDRGHSPLHF
. TRBV5-6 CASSLGGPEAFF
. TRBV6-1 CASSERVRHEQFF
. TRBV30 CAWSMVNSNQPQHF
. TRBV4-3 CASSQDFRGLYGYTF
. TRBV29-1 CSGLGAYNEQFF
. TRBV6-2/TRBV6-3 CASSPPGGHTEAFF
. TRBV18 CASSYLPTTGNTEAFF
. TRBV30 CASRQASSYEQYF
. TRBV11-2 CASSLEWLATEAFF
. TRBV19 CASSLRLAGPYNEQFF
few TRBV5-1 CASSLTLSGANVLTF
. TRBV9 CASSVGGADTDTQYF